This T cell receptor beta chain was sequenced in a study of blood T cell repertoires in COVID-19 (dated by TCRdb to 2020 to 2022). Notes on the research overall: Samples covering the acute and convalescent phases of COVID-19 were provided by collaborators in the United States, Italy and Spain. A freely available public database, intended as a resource for researchers studying the immune response to SARS-CoV-2, is where the repertoires were released. The dataset comprised deeply sampled blood TCRbeta repertoires from subjects exposed to, actively infected with, or recovered from COVID-19. The material from the prospective study consisted of cDNA or gDNA derived from T cells, B-cell-depleted T cells, or PBMCs. Samples were obtained from the ongoing ImmuneRACE study (first 160 participants) and from about 1,300 subjects provided by 6 global collaborators. Where HLA class I and class II types were available, the types were taken from metadata supplied by the sample provider, not from assay-based typing. Sample metadata almost always included a de-identified subject ID, COVID-19 status, age in years and sex. What the work shows at the level of the full study, not this receptor alone: How much clinical and demographic metadata was included differed by source and by participant, and the metadata was provided uncurated.

This clone was seen a handful of times. Its cognate antigen has yet to be identified. No qualities accompany the bases; no much larger clone lies one base away. Collaborating institutions collected whole blood in K2EDTA tubes following their own protocols. Collaborator samples were shipped for TCRbeta analysis as frozen whole blood, isolated PBMCs, or DNA extracted from either sample type. The CDR3 runs 15 residues from the cysteine to the phenylalanine. Here the CDR3 DNA is all that survives: 45 bases in frame from base 1. Reading the germline V gene gives CDR1 MDHEN and CDR2 SYDVKM. V is cut by 6 bases and J by 7 bases, and the space between the germline ends is 21 bases. The immunoSEQ Assay, a bias-controlled multiplex PCR, was used to amplify TCRbeta CDR3 regions from genomic DNA. In the paper's pipeline: The number of nucleated cells in each sample was estimated from the amplification of reference gene primers within the assay. To quantify the absolute abundance of each unique TCRbeta CDR3 rearrangement, sequence reads were collapsed and filtered. For each sample, productive Simpson clonality was calculated as the square root of Simpson's diversity index across productive rearrangements. TCRdb provides this immuneACCESS table in a form limited to in-frame rearrangements. Some clones are lacking; in checked studies, under half of them reflect an unresolved V gene, and why the rest are absent is not known. V, J and clone size are those of that table, while D and trimming were read from the DNA. The sample table records fewer than 250,000 clones; roughly 80% of these occur just once. The ten biggest clones cover under 15% of the sample.

This clonotype was obtained from a woman in her forties or fifties with acute or convalescent COVID-19. Specimen: peripheral blood. The V and J segments used are TRBV28 and TRBJ1-2; the D gene is possibly TRBD1, with 6 bases matching. The CDR3 amino acid sequence is: CASRAPGGQSGGYTF. The sequenced DNA is TGTGCCAGCAGAGCGCCCGGAGGACAGTCGGGTGGCTACACCTTC.